This T cell receptor beta chain was captured in a study of graft-versus-host responses after intestinal transplantation. About this clone: Its antigen is currently unknown.

Produced via immunoSEQ multiplex PCR; TCRdb's table is partial and in-frame only. The sample carries about 120,000 clones, 90% recorded once. Germline loops: CDR1 MGHRA, CDR2 YSYEKL. This CDR3 contains 17 residues. V was cut by 0 bases and J by 0 bases, with 12 bases left in between. The sample was unstimulated CD4+ T cells sorted from spleen or lymph node cells, taken before intestinal transplant. The clonotype comes from a human donor who received an intestinal transplant. The J gene is TRBJ1-3, the V gene TRBV4-1, with D unresolved. CDR3 residues: CASSQDWWPNSGNTIYF. The DNA for the CDR3 is TGCGCCAGCAGCCAAGATTGGTGGCCGAACTCTGGAAACACCATATATTTT.